The 3 T cell receptor beta chains below all came from one sample that was sequenced in a study of T cell responses to AZD1222 COVID-19 vaccine. TCRdb's copy holds only in-frame clones and misses some; the assay was immunoSEQ multiplex PCR. The sample holds 130,000 or so clones, 86% seen once. Sequencing was performed on peripheral blood, taken on day 0 of AZD1222 vaccination. Receptor source: an adult in good health.

CDR3 in DNA: TGTGCCAGCAGAGAATCCCCGGACTATGGCTACACCTTC. Protein: CASRESPDYGYTF. The rearrangement links TRBV28 to TRBJ1-2; D gene uncertain. V gave up 6 bases and J gave up 3 bases, with 11 bases separating them. The CDR3 has 13 amino acids. The germline CDR1 and CDR2 sequences are MDHEN and SYDVKM.

This clone was seen a single time. This chain uses TRBV28 with TRBJ1-1; 10 nucleotides align to TRBD1. The germline V gene has CDR1 MDHEN and CDR2 SYDVKM. The CDR3 is 17 amino acids. J was trimmed by 5 bases and V by 5 bases; bases with no gene match: 14. CDR3 residues: CASSPRDRGNVKTEAFF. CDR3 DNA sequence: TGTGCCAGCAGTCCCCGGGACAGGGGAAACGTAAAAACTGAAGCTTTCTTT. The whole variable domain, filled in from reference TRBV28 and TRBJ1-1, reads DVKVTQSSRYLVKRTGEKVFLECVQDMDHENMFWYRQDPGLGLRLIYFSYDVKMKEKGDIPEGYSVSREKKERFSLILESASTNQTSMYLCASSPRDRGNVKTEAFFGQGTRLTVV.

The chain has TRBV3-1 (or the pseudogene TRBV3-2) and TRBJ1-2; no definite D call. CDR3 length: 15 amino acids. V shed 4 bases and J shed 4 bases, with 16 bases lying between them. The V gene's germline CDR1 is LGHDT and CDR2 YNNKEL (reference sequence). The CDR3: CASSLTGLASYGYTF. The DNA for the CDR3 is TGTGCCAGCAGCCTTACGGGCCTGGCTAGCTATGGCTACACCTTC.